This TCR beta chain came from a study of early T cells in non-severe SARS-CoV-2 infection (dated by TCRdb to about 2021). A note on the overall study: Bulk RNA from unsorted whole blood was used for TCR sequencing, so alpha and beta chains could not be paired. Beyond this particular receptor, the publication reports: Matching against VDJdb was skewed toward anti-spike CD8 responses, likely underestimated virus-specific expansions, and missed private and CD4 specificities.

A remark on this clonotype: No antigen is known for it. No much larger clone is present one base from it, and per-base qualities are unavailable.

The germline V gene gives CDR1 as SGHRS and CDR2 as YFSETQ. From the cysteine through the phenylalanine, the CDR3 covers 14 amino acids. CDR3 DNA is the only sequence kept; it has 42 bases, read in frame from the first base. V sheds 0 bases and J sheds 5 bases, leaving 9 bases between their ends. The study was a case-control design nested within a healthcare worker cohort in London, UK, with weekly nasopharyngeal swab PCR tests and blood sampling. Healthcare workers were recruited during the week of the UK lockdown, between 23 and 31 March 2020, and followed weekly for up to 16 weeks. Library preparation used 5' RACE. The reads were generated on a NextSeq 500. The TCR library protocol attached unique molecular identifiers to individual cDNA molecules to correct for sequencing error and PCR bias. Both TCR alpha and beta chains were sequenced, and tight co-correlation was observed between alpha and beta sequence abundances in each sample. Under the source paper's analysis protocol: V gene, J gene and CDR3 annotation of TCR sequences was performed with Decombinator V4. Expanded TCRs were defined as changing significantly between any two time points under a Poisson model with p below 0.0001. TCR abundances were normalised to the total number of TCRs sequenced in each sample and reported as counts per million. MAIT TCRs were defined by TRAV1-2 paired with TRAJ12, TRAJ20 or TRAJ33, and iNKT TCRs by TRAV10 paired with TRAJ18. VDJdb, accessed on 1 November 2021, was searched for TCRs annotated for CMV, EBV and SARS-CoV-2, and TCRs annotated for more than one antigen were excluded. TCRdb reprocessing: public reads trimmed at Q25 with fastp, clones called with MiXCR, in-frame beta chains kept. Each CDR3 protein gets just one entry, which takes the most common genes and DNA from the rows behind it. TCRdb, not the authors, supplied the V and J calls. The sample table holds roughly 64,000 distinct CDR3 sequences, of which 10% to 15% were seen once. The ten largest clones represent roughly 4.2% of the sample.

Rearrangement joined TRBV5-1 to TRBJ2-1; no D gene is confidently identified. This TCR came from an adult who was a healthcare worker with PCR-confirmed SARS-CoV-2 infection or an uninfected control (not recorded which). Sequencing input: whole blood. The bases are TGCGCCAGCAGCTTGGAGGACGGACACAATGAGCAGTTCTTC. It translates as CASSLEDGHNEQFF.